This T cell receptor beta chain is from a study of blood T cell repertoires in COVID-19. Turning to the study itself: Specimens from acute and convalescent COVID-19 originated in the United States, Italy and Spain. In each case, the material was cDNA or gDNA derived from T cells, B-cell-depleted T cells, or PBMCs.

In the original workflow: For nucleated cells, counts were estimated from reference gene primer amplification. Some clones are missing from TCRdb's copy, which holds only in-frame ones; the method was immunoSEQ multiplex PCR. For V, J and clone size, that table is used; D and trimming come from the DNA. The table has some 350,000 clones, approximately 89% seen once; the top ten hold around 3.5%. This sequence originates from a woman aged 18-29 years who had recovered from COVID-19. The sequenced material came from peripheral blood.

CDR3 residues: CASSLGDSLNQPQHF. The CDR3 DNA reads as TGTGCCAGCAGCTTAGGGGACAGCCTCAATCAGCCCCAGCATTTT. J is TRBJ1-5 and V is TRBV7-9, with 7 nucleotides matching TRBD1. Germline assignment: CDR1 SEHNR and CDR2 FQNEAQ (reference sequence). Losses at the gene ends were 1 base for V and 3 bases for J; bases not matched to a gene: 3. The CDR3 has 15 amino acids.